The 30 T cell receptor beta chains below were found in one sample sequenced in a study of beta chain features in type 1 diabetes. The whole isolated RNA underwent reverse transcription, so sequencing captured expressed TCRB transcripts. Repertoires were generated with immunoSEQ multiplex PCR, while TCRdb's copy carries only in-frame clones and drops some. Among around 170,000 clones listed, 7.5% to 10% were seen once. Sequencing was performed on central memory CD4+ T cells from blood. These receptors all stem from a woman between 18 and 30 years old in good health.

This clone occurred a few times. This chain uses TRBV11-2 with TRBJ2-7; tentative D call: TRBD2 (6 bases). Trimming left V 5 bases short and J 1 base short, with 9 bases between. The CDR3 totals 13 residues. The germline V gene encodes CDR1 SGHAT and CDR2 FQNNGV. CDR3 amino acids: CASSTGRSYEQYF. CDR3 nucleotides: TGTGCCAGCAGCACGGGGAGGTCCTACGAGCAGTACTTC. The variable domain in full, completed from reference TRBV11-2 and TRBJ2-7, reads EAGVAQSPRYKIIEKRQSVAFWCNPISGHATLYWYQQILGQGPKLLIQFQNNGVVDDSQLPKDRFSAERLKGVDSTLKIQPAKLEDSAVYLCASSTGRSYEQYFGPGTRLTVT.

This clone was detected a few times. The V and J genes are TRBV6-1 and TRBJ2-5, with 8 bases lining up with TRBD1. The trim removed 4 bases at V and 2 bases at J, leaving 3 bases unmatched. The CDR3 runs to 14 residues. Germline CDR1 reads MNHNS; CDR2 reads SASEGT. The CDR3 coding sequence is TGTGCCAGCAGTGTTCGACAGGGGCAAGAGACCCAGTACTTC. Translation gives CASSVRQGQETQYF.

The chain employs TRBV5-1 and TRBJ2-3; no clear D. Germline loops: CDR1 SGHRS, CDR2 YFSETQ. The CDR3 is 15 amino acids. Trimming stripped 0 bases from V and 5 bases from J, with 13 bases between. The CDR3 bases are TGCGCCAGCAGCTTGGAGGCGGTTACGGGAGATACGCAGTATTTT. Residues: CASSLEAVTGDTQYF.

The chain employs TRBV15 and TRBJ2-1, with D unresolved. Trimming left V 3 bases short and J 5 bases short, with 5 bases between. Germline CDR1 LNHNV, CDR2 YYDKDF (reference sequence). This CDR3 has 12 amino acids. DNA of the CDR3: TGTGCCACCAGCAGGCGGAACAATGAGCAGTTCTTC. Its protein is CATSRRNNEQFF. Full variable domain (remainder filled in from reference TRBV15 and TRBJ2-1): DAMVIQNPRYQVTQFGKPVTLSCSQTLNHNVMYWYQQKSSQAPKLLFHYYDKDFNNEADTPDNFQSRRPNTSFCFLDIRSPGLGDTAMYLCATSRRNNEQFFGPGTRLTVL.

V and J are TRBV6-1 and TRBJ1-1; 7 bases map to TRBD1. Germline V gene sequence: CDR1 MNHNS, CDR2 SASEGT. Unmatched junction bases numbered 2, after V lost 10 bases and J lost 0 bases. The CDR3 sequence is 12 residues long. This chain's CDR3 is CATGQVNTEAFF. DNA for the CDR3: TGTGCCACCGGACAGGTGAACACTGAAGCTTTCTTT.

On this clone itself: The junction does not match germline at one end; this may be a read error. The rearrangement joins TRBV7-7 to TRBJ2-1, with 7 positions matching TRBD2. Germline V gene lookup returns CDR1 SSHAT and CDR2 FNYEAQ (reference sequence). The CDR3 sequence is 15 residues long. The CDR3 here is CASSPRLAHYNEQFF. CDR3 DNA: TGTGCTAGCAGCCCCCGACTAGCCCACTACAATGAGCAGTTCTTC.

V gene TRBV7-3 combines with J gene TRBJ1-1; 7 bases fit TRBD1. This CDR3 has 14 amino acids. The ends lost 5 bases at V and 2 bases at J; junction bases unmatched: 5. Germline CDR1 is SGHTA and CDR2 is FQGTGA. The CDR3 DNA reads as TGTGCCAGCAGCCAGGGACAGACCAACACTGAAGCTTTCTTT. Translation gives CASSQGQTNTEAFF.

The sample holds a few counts of this clone. The gene calls are TRBV5-4 and TRBJ1-2, with a weak D call TRBD1 (6 bases). The CDR3 runs to 13 residues. In germline, CDR1 is SGHNT, CDR2 YYREEE (reference sequence). V dropped 0 bases and J dropped 4 bases, with 7 bases sitting between them. CDR3 in amino acids: CASSLVGGYGYTF. CDR3 coding DNA: TGTGCCAGCAGCTTGGTAGGGGGCTATGGCTACACCTTC. Combining the CDR3 with reference TRBV5-4 and TRBJ1-2 gives the whole variable domain ETGVTQSPTHLIKTRGQQVTLRCSSQSGHNTVSWYQQALGQGPQFIFQYYREEENGRGNFPPRFSGLQFPNYSSELNVNALELDDSALYLCASSLVGGYGYTFGSGTRLTVV.

V gene TRBV10-3 combines with J gene TRBJ1-5, with D unresolved. This CDR3 contains 13 residues. Per the germline V gene, CDR1 is ENHRY and CDR2 is SYGVKD. Trimming took off 6 bases at V and 5 bases at J, with 11 bases between the two ends. CDR3 region: CAIRVREDQPQHF. DNA of the CDR3: TGTGCCATCAGGGTCCGGGAGGATCAGCCCCAGCATTTT.

In this sample, this clone turned up a few times. The chain carries TRBV7-3 and TRBJ1-2; weak D call: TRBD1 (5 bases). The CDR3 consists of 15 residues. V was clipped by 2 bases and J by 0 bases, with 10 bases between them. The germline V gene encodes CDR1 SGHTA and CDR2 FQGTGA. CDR3 coding DNA: TGTGCCAGCAGCTTAGCCCTACAGGCTAACTATGGCTACACCTTC. Its protein is CASSLALQANYGYTF.

In its sample, this clone was seen a few times. This chain connects TRBV7-3 to TRBJ2-1; TRBD2 might be the D (6 bases). Germline V gene data show CDR1 as SGHTA and CDR2 as FQGTGA. This CDR3 comprises 16 residues. Trimming pared 2 bases from V and 2 bases from J, leaving 13 bases between. CDR3 protein: CASSLGGSGPYNEQFF. The CDR3 bases are TGTGCCAGCAGCTTAGGGGGGAGCGGGCCCTACAATGAGCAGTTCTTC.

The V call is TRBV7-8, the J call TRBJ2-1, with D maybe TRBD2 (6 bases). Germline CDR1 SGHVS, CDR2 FQNEAQ. V lost 5 bases and J 3 bases, leaving 20 bases between the germline ends. The CDR3 consists of 17 residues. DNA for the CDR3: TGTGCCAGCAGCCCCTTTGGTAGAGCGGGTATCTACAATGAGCAGTTCTTC. It encodes CASSPFGRAGIYNEQFF.

The chain recombines TRBV7-9 with TRBJ1-1, with D possibly being TRBD1 (5 bases). This CDR3 spans 15 amino acids. The germline V and J ends were trimmed by 7 bases and 1 base, with 16 bases remaining between them. Germline assignment: CDR1 SEHNR and CDR2 FQNEAQ (reference sequence). CDR3 loop: CASIDRSTGNTEAFF. The CDR3 DNA reads TGTGCCAGCATCGATCGTTCCACAGGGAACACTGAAGCTTTCTTT. Variable domain in full (rest from reference TRBV7-9 and TRBJ1-1): DTGVSQNPRHKITKRGQNVTFRCDPISEHNRLYWYRQTLGQGPEFLTYFQNEAQLEKSRLLSDRFSAERPKGSFSTLEIQRTEQGDSAMYLCASIDRSTGNTEAFFGQGTRLTVV.

This clone appeared a few times. This rearrangement joins TRBV5-1 to TRBJ2-1; no clear D. The length of the CDR3 is 17 residues. The germline V gene encodes CDR1 SGHRS and CDR2 YFSETQ. Trimming stripped 4 bases from V and 0 bases from J, with 17 bases between. CDR3 DNA: TGCGCCAGCAGCCTCGGTTTGGGCGAGAGCTCCTACAATGAGCAGTTCTTC. Protein sequence: CASSLGLGESSYNEQFF.

In this sample, this clone turned up a few times. This rearrangement joins TRBV5-1 to TRBJ2-1; a weak D match, TRBD2 (6 bases). This CDR3 spans 14 amino acids. Trimming shortened V by 0 bases and J by 6 bases, and 10 bases separated the two germline ends. Germline-derived CDR1 and CDR2 are SGHRS and YFSETQ. CDR3 sequence (DNA): TGCGCCAGCAGCTTGGTGGAGGGTTTCAATGAGCAGTTCTTC. Its translation is CASSLVEGFNEQFF.

V is TRBV7-9 and J is TRBJ1-1; D not certain. The V gene lost 3 bases and the J gene lost 0 bases, with 17 bases spanning the gap. Germline V gene data show CDR1 as SEHNR and CDR2 as FQNEAQ (reference sequence). CDR3 length: 17 residues. For the CDR3, the DNA is TGTGCCAGCAGCTTTGGAGTAACGCGAGATATGAACACTGAAGCTTTCTTT. This translates into CASSFGVTRDMNTEAFF.

This clone was detected only a few times. The same CDR3 can be traced to other DNA sequences in this sample. This sequence joins TRBV2 and TRBJ1-1; 10 bases align to TRBD1. Germline CDR1 reads SNHLY; CDR2 reads FYNNEI. The ends lost 4 bases at V and 5 bases at J; junction bases unmatched: 4. The CDR3 is 14 amino acids. CDR3 in DNA: TGTGCCAGCAGTGGACAGGGGGCTGGTACTGAAGCTTTCTTT. Encoded protein: CASSGQGAGTEAFF.

The chain's CDR3 is CASSFLAGPNEQFF. The CDR3 bases are TGTGCCAGCAGTTTCCTAGCGGGACCCAATGAGCAGTTCTTC. The chain joins TRBV27 to TRBJ2-1; 9 nucleotides line up with TRBD2. Germline CDR1 MNHEY, CDR2 SMNVEV (reference sequence). The CDR3 sequence is 14 residues long. V lost 3 bases, J lost 6 bases, and 3 bases stayed unmatched.

V gene TRBV4-1 combines with J gene TRBJ2-4; 7 bases line up with TRBD1. CDR1 and CDR2 (germline): MGHRA, YSYEKL. The CDR3 is 19 amino acids. With 4 bases clipped from V and 1 base from J, the junction kept 16 bases outside the gene matches. In DNA form, the CDR3 reads TGCGCCAGCAGCCGCGCGTTCTCCGAGGGGGCGAACGCCAAAAACATTCAGTACTTC. Amino acid sequence: CASSRAFSEGANAKNIQYF.

V usage is TRBV18 and J usage is TRBJ1-5; possibly TRBD1 for D (5 bases). The CDR3 is made up of 13 amino acids. The V gene's germline CDR1 is KGHSH and CDR2 LQKENI. Trimming removed 8 bases at V and 4 bases at J, with 12 bases between. CDR3 nucleotides: TGTGCCAGCGCCGGAGGGGAAAATCAGCCCCAGCATTTT. Amino acid sequence: CASAGGENQPQHF. Full variable domain (missing parts from reference TRBV18 and TRBJ1-5): NAGVMQNPRHLVRRRGQEARLRCSPMKGHSHVYWYRQLPEEGLKFMVYLQKENIIDESGMPKERFSAEFPKEGPSILRIQQVVRGDSAAYFCASAGGENQPQHFGDGTRLSIL.

This clone was observed a handful of times. CDR3 residues: CASSLALSGGDTQYF. In nucleotides, the CDR3 is TGTGCCAGCAGCTTAGCGCTGAGCGGGGGAGATACGCAGTATTTT. The rearrangement joins TRBV7-3 to TRBJ2-3; 8 bases fit TRBD2. This CDR3 has 15 residues. Germline values: CDR1 SGHTA, CDR2 FQGTGA. The ends lost 2 bases at V and 5 bases at J; junction bases unmatched: 6.

This clone was detected only a few times. The chain is built from TRBV30 and TRBJ1-2; 9 bases are a match to TRBD1. J was trimmed by 5 bases and V by 5 bases; bases with no gene match: 6. Germline-derived CDR1 and CDR2 are GTSNPN and SVGIG (reference sequence). The CDR3 extends over 13 amino acids. The CDR3 loop reads CAWVDRGPYGYTF. In nucleotides, the CDR3 is TGTGCCTGGGTGGACAGGGGTCCTTATGGCTACACCTTC.

On this clone itself: The same CDR3 arises from other DNA sequences in this sample as well. The J gene is TRBJ2-1, the V gene TRBV19; TRBD2 matches 11 bases. J was trimmed by 5 bases and V by 5 bases; bases with no gene match: 5. CDR3 size: 15 residues. Per germline, CDR1 LNHDA and CDR2 SQIVND (reference sequence). The DNA of the CDR3 is TGTGCCAGTAGTTCCGGGACTAGCGGTCACAATGAGCAGTTCTTC. This codes for CASSSGTSGHNEQFF.

The rearrangement links TRBV30 to TRBJ2-7; 7 nucleotides agree with TRBD2. CDR1 is GTSNPN, CDR2 SVGIG, per germline (reference sequence). J lost 5 bases, V lost 0 bases, and 7 bases had no gene match. The CDR3 is 14 residues long. The CDR3 loop reads CAWSVQAGENEQYF. Written as DNA, the CDR3 is TGTGCCTGGAGTGTGCAGGCGGGAGAAAACGAGCAGTACTTC.

J is TRBJ2-7 and V is TRBV5-6, with 8 bases identical to TRBD2. CDR1 and CDR2 from the germline V gene are SGHDT and YYEEEE. V shed 0 bases and J 9 bases; nucleotides not matched to a gene: 2. The CDR3 has 12 amino acids. CDR3 sequence: CASSLARGGQYF. The CDR3 coding sequence is TGTGCCAGCAGCTTGGCCCGGGGGGGGCAGTACTTC.

This rearrangement joins TRBV25-1 to TRBJ2-5, with 11 bases matching TRBD2. This CDR3 is 15 amino acids long. The J segment lost 4 bases and the V segment lost 3 bases, leaving 4 bases of the junction unmatched. Germline values: CDR1 MGHDK, CDR2 SYGVNS. CDR3 sequence: CASSDPSGGLETQYF. The CDR3 DNA is TGTGCCAGCAGTGATCCTAGCGGGGGGTTAGAGACCCAGTACTTC.

This clone was picked up many times. This chain connects TRBV30 to TRBJ2-6; 7 nucleotides match TRBD1. CDR1 and CDR2 from the germline V gene are GTSNPN and SVGIG (reference sequence). The CDR3 has 15 amino acids. Losses at the gene ends were 5 bases for V and 0 bases for J; bases not matched to a gene: 4. The chain's CDR3 is CAWDRANSGANVLTF. The CDR3 DNA follows: TGTGCCTGGGACAGGGCGAACTCTGGGGCCAACGTCCTGACTTTC.

The chain combines TRBV25-1 with TRBJ1-3, with 7 bases that match TRBD1. The CDR3 sequence is 16 residues long. After removal of 6 bases from V and 2 bases from J, the junction contained 10 bases not matched to a gene. Per the germline V gene, CDR1 is MGHDK and CDR2 is SYGVNS. The CDR3 is CASSPRGPLTGNTIYF. Here the CDR3 DNA reads TGTGCCAGCAGCCCAAGGGGGCCTCTCACTGGAAACACCATATATTTT.

As regards this clone: The sample contains more than one DNA sequence encoding this CDR3. The CDR3 here is CASRGTAGNTIYF. The CDR3 nucleotides read TGTGCCAGCAGAGGGACAGCAGGAAACACCATATATTTT. The chain couples TRBV2 to TRBJ1-3; TRBD1 agrees at 7 bases. V shed 6 bases and J 4 bases; nucleotides not matched to a gene: 3. The CDR3 loop spans 13 amino acids. Per germline, CDR1 SNHLY and CDR2 FYNNEI.

The rearrangement uses TRBV28 and TRBJ1-5; D call uncertain. Germline lookup yields CDR1 MDHEN and CDR2 SYDVKM. The length of the CDR3 is 14 residues. V was shortened by 3 bases and J by 6 bases, with 12 bases between the two germline ends. CDR3 DNA: TGTGCCAGCAGTTTCCCCTCCCCTATTCAGCCCCAGCATTTT. Residues: CASSFPSPIQPQHF.